One sample yielded the 12 T cell receptor beta chains listed below, sequenced in a study of blood T cell repertoires in COVID-19. Using immunoSEQ multiplex PCR, the repertoire was profiled, and TCRdb retains in-frame clones only, with some absent. This table holds roughly 120,000 clones, roughly 85% found once. The sample was peripheral blood. The source is a human donor in a cohort sampled during active COVID-19.

The chain recombines TRBV7-2 with TRBJ2-7; maybe TRBD2 (6 bases). From germline, CDR1 is SGHTA and CDR2 FQGNSA. The CDR3 is 15 amino acids. V was pared by 1 base and J by 7 bases, with 17 bases between. CDR3 bases: TGTGCCAGCAGCTTAGTGGAGGGGCTAGCAAGTGAGCAGTACTTC. Amino acid sequence: CASSLVEGLASEQYF.

The chain links TRBV19 to TRBJ2-1; 7 nucleotides agree with TRBD2. The J segment lost 7 bases and the V segment lost 3 bases, leaving 6 bases of the junction unmatched. This CDR3 is built from 14 residues. The germline CDR1 and CDR2 sequences are LNHDA and SQIVND (reference sequence). The CDR3 reads CASSMALARNEQFF. As DNA, the CDR3 is TGTGCCAGTAGTATGGCACTAGCGAGGAATGAGCAGTTCTTC.

This clone was counted between two and nine times. J is TRBJ1-1 and V is TRBV3-1 (or the pseudogene TRBV3-2); the match to TRBD1 covers 7 bases. With V trimmed by 2 bases and J by 1 base, 7 bases remained unmatched. Per the germline V gene, CDR1 is LGHDT and CDR2 is YNNKEL (reference sequence). There are 16 residues in the CDR3. The CDR3 reads CASSQQTGFSNTEAFF. The DNA of the CDR3 is TGTGCCAGCAGCCAACAGACAGGGTTCTCGAACACTGAAGCTTTCTTT.

CDR3 in amino acids: CASSLPPGAETQYF. The CDR3 DNA is TGTGCCAGCAGCCTCCCCCCGGGAGCAGAGACCCAGTACTTC. The chain combines TRBV7-8 with TRBJ2-5; D is possibly TRBD2 (6 bases). There are 14 residues in the CDR3. Germline CDR1 SGHVS, CDR2 FQNEAQ. V gave up 5 bases and J gave up 4 bases, with 14 bases separating them.

The genes are TRBV6-2 or TRBV6-3 and TRBJ2-2, with 8 bases fitting TRBD1. Germline loops: CDR1 MNHEY, CDR2 SVGEGT. Trimming removed 5 bases from V and 5 bases from J; junction bases left unmatched: 7. The CDR3 has 15 amino acids. CDR3 sequence (DNA): TGTGCCAGCAGTAACACAGGGGGAAGGACCGGGGAGCTGTTTTTT. This encodes CASSNTGGRTGELFF.

J is TRBJ1-1 and V is TRBV3-1 (or the pseudogene TRBV3-2); 7 bases are shared with TRBD1. V trimming: 0 bases; J trimming: 3 bases; junction bases outside the gene matches: 10. CDR3 length: 17 amino acids. From germline, CDR1 is LGHDT and CDR2 YNNKEL (reference sequence). CDR3 nucleotide sequence: TGTGCCAGCAGCCAAGACGCCCCGACAGGGTCAGACACTGAAGCTTTCTTT. This encodes CASSQDAPTGSDTEAFF.

This chain connects TRBV5-6 to TRBJ2-1, with 9 bases aligning to TRBD2. The V gene's germline CDR1 is SGHDT and CDR2 YYEEEE. CDR3 length: 17 residues. With V trimmed by 0 bases and J by 5 bases, 9 bases remained unmatched. The CDR3 DNA is TGTGCCAGCAGCTTGGGTGCGGGAGGGACGGGGCACAATGAGCAGTTCTTC. It yields the protein CASSLGAGGTGHNEQFF.

The chain joins TRBV19 to TRBJ2-7; D might be TRBD1 (5 bases). The CDR3 has 15 amino acids. V lost 3 bases, J lost 3 bases, and 15 bases lay in between. Germline CDR1 is LNHDA and CDR2 is SQIVND (reference sequence). CDR3 sequence reads: CASSISLAGFYEQYF. Written as DNA, the CDR3 is TGTGCCAGTAGTATCAGTCTGGCAGGGTTCTACGAGCAGTACTTC.

The chain is built from TRBV28 and TRBJ1-2; TRBD1 matches at 8 bases. The CDR3 totals 15 residues. V was clipped by 6 bases and J by 6 bases; unmatched bases: 12. Germline CDR1 MDHEN, CDR2 SYDVKM. The CDR3 region is CASRTLRQGRDGYTF. In DNA form, the CDR3 reads TGTGCCAGCAGAACACTTAGACAGGGGAGGGATGGCTACACCTTC.

This chain links TRBV18 with TRBJ2-3, with 7 bases that match TRBD2. The CDR3 consists of 15 residues. Unmatched junction bases numbered 7, after V lost 3 bases and J lost 4 bases. Looked up from germline, CDR1 is KGHSH and CDR2 is LQKENI. As DNA, the CDR3 is TGTGCCAGCTCACCGACTGGCGGGAGCGCAGATACGCAGTATTTT. It specifies CASSPTGGSADTQYF.

The chain links TRBV13 to TRBJ2-2; D perhaps matches TRBD2 (5 bases). CDR3 length equals 14 residues. V was trimmed by 4 bases and J by 5 bases, leaving 11 bases between them. The germline CDR1 and CDR2 sequences are PRHDT and FYEKMQ (reference sequence). CDR3 bases: TGTGCCAGCAGCTCACCTCCGGGAACCGGGGAGCTGTTTTTT. Amino acid sequence: CASSSPPGTGELFF.

V and J are TRBV20-1 and TRBJ2-3, with D possibly matching TRBD1 (6 bases). V dropped 3 bases and J dropped 2 bases, with 18 bases sitting between them. Germline CDR1 reads DFQATT; CDR2 reads SNEGSKA (reference sequence). The CDR3 length is 16 residues. The CDR3 DNA reads as TGCAGTGCTAGTGACCGTGGACAGACAATCACAGATACGCAGTATTTT. Encoded protein: CSASDRGQTITDTQYF.